This is a list of T cell receptor beta chains from one sample in a study of blood T cell repertoires in COVID-19. This table comes from immunoSEQ multiplex PCR, and its TCRdb copy is limited to in-frame clones, with some not included. This table holds about 150,000 clones, about 86% found once. The sequenced sample was peripheral blood. The origin of the receptors is a man in his 70s with acute or convalescent COVID-19. The conserved cysteine and the conserved F or W are not part of the CDR3 here.

J,length,V,CDR3
TRBJ2-3,14,TRBV23-1,ASSLANVGGTDTQY
TRBJ2-7,12,TRBV7-9,ASSFTGGTYEQY
TRBJ2-4,17,TRBV3-1/TRBV3-2,ASSPREGWDRGAKNIQY
TRBJ1-5,10,TRBV29-1,SVLDPGQPQH
TRBJ2-1,13,TRBV2,ASSEGSWQGNVEF
TRBJ2-3,13,TRBV5-1,ASSLGLVSTDTQY
TRBJ1-5,16,TRBV30,AWSRGTGGSYSNQPQH
TRBJ2-3,15,TRBV3-1/TRBV3-2,ASSQGLAGGITDTQY
TRBJ2-1,15,TRBV4-2,ASSQGIGQETHNEQF
TRBJ2-1,12,TRBV6-5,ASSTTLTGVEQF
TRBJ1-5,13,TRBV5-6,ASSSQGLGNQPQH
TRBJ2-5,13,TRBV5-1,ASSRRTGDQETQY
TRBJ2-1,15,TRBV4-2,ASSQDLRLAGGNEQF
TRBJ2-2,10,TRBV12-3/TRBV12-4,ASQRRGGELF
TRBJ1-3,12,TRBV28,ASRNSGDGNTIY
TRBJ1-4,13,TRBV7-8,ASSYLTATNEKLF
TRBJ2-3,11,TRBV27,ASSHFSTDTQY
TRBJ2-1,15,TRBV7-9,ASSLVSSGNSYNEQF
TRBJ2-5,14,TRBV28,ASSGRTGGAGETQY
TRBJ2-3,13,TRBV7-8,ASTPSPTSTDTQY
TRBJ1-6,13,TRBV7-3,ASSPTGKGNSPLH
TRBJ1-2,13,TRBV5-1,ASSYVPGTEYGYT